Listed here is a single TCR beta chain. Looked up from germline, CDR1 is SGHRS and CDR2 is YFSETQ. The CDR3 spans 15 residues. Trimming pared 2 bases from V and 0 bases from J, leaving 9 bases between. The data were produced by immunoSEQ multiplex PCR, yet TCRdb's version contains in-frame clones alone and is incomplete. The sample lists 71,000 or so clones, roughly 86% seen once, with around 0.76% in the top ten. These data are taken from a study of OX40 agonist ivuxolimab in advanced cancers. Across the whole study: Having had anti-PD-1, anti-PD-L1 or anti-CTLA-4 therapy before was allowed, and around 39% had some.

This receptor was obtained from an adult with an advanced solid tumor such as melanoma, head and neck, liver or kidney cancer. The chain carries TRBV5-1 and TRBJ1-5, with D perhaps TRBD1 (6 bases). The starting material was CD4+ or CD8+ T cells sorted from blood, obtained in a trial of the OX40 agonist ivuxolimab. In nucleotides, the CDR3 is TGCGCCAGCAGCTTCGGAGGGGGTAGCAATCAGCCCCAGCATTTT. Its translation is CASSFGGGSNQPQHF.